What follows is one T cell receptor (beta chain) and its context. Germline CDR1 reads SGHAT; CDR2 reads FQNNGV. V gave up 5 bases and J gave up 2 bases, with 9 bases separating them. The CDR3 is 13 residues long. The data are from a study of blood T cell repertoires in COVID-19. Across the whole study: Specimens from acute and convalescent COVID-19 originated in the United States, Italy and Spain.

Produced via immunoSEQ multiplex PCR; TCRdb's table is partial and in-frame only. This table holds under 95,000 clones, 87% found once. V and J are TRBV11-2 and TRBJ1-2; a weak D match, TRBD1 (6 bases). This receptor was taken from a woman in her forties or fifties with acute or convalescent COVID-19. The sequenced sample consisted of peripheral blood. The CDR3: CASSLGQNYGYTF. CDR3 DNA sequence: TGTGCCAGCAGCCTCGGACAGAACTATGGCTACACCTTC.